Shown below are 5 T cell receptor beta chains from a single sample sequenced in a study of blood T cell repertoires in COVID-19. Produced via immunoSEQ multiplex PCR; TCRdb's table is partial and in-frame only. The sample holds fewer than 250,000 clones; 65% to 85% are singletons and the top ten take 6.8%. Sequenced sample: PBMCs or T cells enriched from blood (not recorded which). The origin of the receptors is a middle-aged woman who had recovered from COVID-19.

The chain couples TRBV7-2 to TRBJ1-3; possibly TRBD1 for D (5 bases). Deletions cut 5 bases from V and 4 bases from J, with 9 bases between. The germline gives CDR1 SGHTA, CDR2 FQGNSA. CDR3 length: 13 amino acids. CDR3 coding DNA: TGTGCCAGCAGCCAGGGTTACGGAAACACCATATATTTT. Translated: CASSQGYGNTIYF.

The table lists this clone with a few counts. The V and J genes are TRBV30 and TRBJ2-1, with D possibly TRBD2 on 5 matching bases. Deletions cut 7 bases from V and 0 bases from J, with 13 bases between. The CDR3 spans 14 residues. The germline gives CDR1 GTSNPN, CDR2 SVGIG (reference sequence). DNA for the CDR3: TGTGCCTTTCGAGCGGAGAGCTCCTACAATGAGCAGTTCTTC. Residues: CAFRAESSYNEQFF.

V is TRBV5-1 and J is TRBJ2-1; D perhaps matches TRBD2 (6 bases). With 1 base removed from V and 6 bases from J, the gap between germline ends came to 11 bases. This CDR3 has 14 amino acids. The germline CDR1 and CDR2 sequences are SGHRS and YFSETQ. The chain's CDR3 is CASSLTRAGNEQFF. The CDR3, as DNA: TGCGCCAGCAGCTTGACGCGAGCGGGCAATGAGCAGTTCTTC.

CDR3 region: CASSRPGLAGNEQFF. CDR3 bases: TGTGCCAGCAGCCGTCCGGGACTAGCGGGAAATGAGCAGTTCTTC. The chain couples TRBV7-9 to TRBJ2-1; 13 bases are shared with TRBD2. Germline lookup yields CDR1 SEHNR and CDR2 FQNEAQ (reference sequence). V lost 5 bases, J lost 7 bases, and 5 bases stayed unmatched. The CDR3 is 15 amino acids.

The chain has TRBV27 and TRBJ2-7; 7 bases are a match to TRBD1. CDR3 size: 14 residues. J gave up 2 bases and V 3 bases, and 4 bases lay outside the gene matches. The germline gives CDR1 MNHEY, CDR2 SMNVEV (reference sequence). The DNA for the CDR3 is TGTGCCAGCAGTTTGTTGGGACAGACCTACGAGCAGTACTTC. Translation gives CASSLLGQTYEQYF.